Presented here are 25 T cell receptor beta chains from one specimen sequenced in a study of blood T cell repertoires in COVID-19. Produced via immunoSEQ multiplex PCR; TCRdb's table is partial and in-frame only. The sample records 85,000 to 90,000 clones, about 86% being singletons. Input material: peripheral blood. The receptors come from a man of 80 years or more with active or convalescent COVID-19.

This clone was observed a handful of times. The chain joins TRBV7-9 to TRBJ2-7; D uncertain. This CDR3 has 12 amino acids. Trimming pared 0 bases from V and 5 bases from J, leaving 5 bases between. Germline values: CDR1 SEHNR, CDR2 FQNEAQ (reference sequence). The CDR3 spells CASSLARNEQYF. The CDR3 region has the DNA TGTGCCAGCAGCTTAGCCAGAAACGAGCAGTACTTC.

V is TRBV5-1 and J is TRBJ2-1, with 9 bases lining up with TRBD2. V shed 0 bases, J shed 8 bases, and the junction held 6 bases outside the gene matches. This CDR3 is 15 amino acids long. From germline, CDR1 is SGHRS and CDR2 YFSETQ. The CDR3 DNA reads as TGCGCCAGCAGCTTGGTGATAGCGGGAGAATATGAGCAGTTCTTC. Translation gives CASSLVIAGEYEQFF.

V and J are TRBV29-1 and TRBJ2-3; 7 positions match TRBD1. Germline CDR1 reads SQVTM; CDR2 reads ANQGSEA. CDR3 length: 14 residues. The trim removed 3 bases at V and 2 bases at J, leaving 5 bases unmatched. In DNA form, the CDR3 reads TGCAGCGTTGACGGGACAGAGAACACAGATACGCAGTATTTT. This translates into CSVDGTENTDTQYF.

The CDR3 sequence: CASSQGAFIEQYF. The CDR3 DNA sequence: TGTGCCAGCAGCCAGGGGGCATTTATCGAGCAGTACTTC. J is TRBJ2-7 and V is TRBV27; the match to TRBD1 covers 8 bases. The CDR3 extends over 13 amino acids. Per the germline V gene, CDR1 is MNHEY and CDR2 is SMNVEV (reference sequence). After removal of 6 bases from V and 6 bases from J, the junction contained 7 bases not matched to a gene.

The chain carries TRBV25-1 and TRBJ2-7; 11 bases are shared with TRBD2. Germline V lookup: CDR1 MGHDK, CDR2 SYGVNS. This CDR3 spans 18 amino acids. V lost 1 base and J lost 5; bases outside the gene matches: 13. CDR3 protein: CASSEFLTSGSQSHEQYF. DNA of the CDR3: TGTGCCAGCAGTGAATTTTTAACTAGCGGGAGTCAGTCTCACGAGCAGTACTTC.

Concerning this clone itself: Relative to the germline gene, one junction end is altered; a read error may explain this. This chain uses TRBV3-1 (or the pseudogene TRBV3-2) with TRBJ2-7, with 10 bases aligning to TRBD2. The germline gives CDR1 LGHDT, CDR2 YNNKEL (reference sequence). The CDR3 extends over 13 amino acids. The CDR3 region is CASSPGASGRAMF. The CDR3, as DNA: TGTGCCAGCAGCCCCGGGGCCAGCGGGAGGGCGATGTTC.

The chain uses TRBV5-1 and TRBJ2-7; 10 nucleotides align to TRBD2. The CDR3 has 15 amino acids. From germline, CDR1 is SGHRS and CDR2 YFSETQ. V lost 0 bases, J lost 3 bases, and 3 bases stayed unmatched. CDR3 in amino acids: CASSLELAGFYEQYF. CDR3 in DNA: TGCGCCAGCAGCTTGGAACTAGCGGGGTTCTACGAGCAGTACTTC.

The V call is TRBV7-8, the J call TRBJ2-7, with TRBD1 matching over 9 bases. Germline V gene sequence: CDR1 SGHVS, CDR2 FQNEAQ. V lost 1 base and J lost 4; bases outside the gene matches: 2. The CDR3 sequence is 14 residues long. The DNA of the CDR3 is TGTGCCAGCAGCTTAGAGACAGGGGGTTACGAGCAGTACTTC. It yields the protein CASSLETGGYEQYF.

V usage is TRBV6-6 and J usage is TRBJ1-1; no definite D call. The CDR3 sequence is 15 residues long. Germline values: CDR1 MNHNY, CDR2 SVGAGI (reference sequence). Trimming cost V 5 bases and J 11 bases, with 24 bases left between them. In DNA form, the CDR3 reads TGTGCCAGCAGTCGAGAGGAGTTCCCTTTATGTCCGGCTTTCTTT. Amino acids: CASSREEFPLCPAFF.

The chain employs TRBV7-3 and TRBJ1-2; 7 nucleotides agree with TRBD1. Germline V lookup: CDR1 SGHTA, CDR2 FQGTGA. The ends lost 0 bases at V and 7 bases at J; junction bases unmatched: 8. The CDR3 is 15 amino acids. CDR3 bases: TGTGCCAGCAGCTTAACGTATCAGGGGGACGGTGGCTACACCTTC. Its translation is CASSLTYQGDGGYTF.

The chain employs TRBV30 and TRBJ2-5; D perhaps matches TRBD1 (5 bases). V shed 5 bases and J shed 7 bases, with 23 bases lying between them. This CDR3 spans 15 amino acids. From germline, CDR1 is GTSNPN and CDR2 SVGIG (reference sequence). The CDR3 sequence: CAWGERVSIRGTQYF. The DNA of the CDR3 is TGTGCCTGGGGCGAAAGGGTATCGATTAGGGGGACCCAGTACTTC.

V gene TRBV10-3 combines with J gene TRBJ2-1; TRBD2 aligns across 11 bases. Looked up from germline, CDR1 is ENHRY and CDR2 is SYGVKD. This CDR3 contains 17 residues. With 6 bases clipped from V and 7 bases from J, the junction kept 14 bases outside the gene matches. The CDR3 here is CAIRDLTSGRKGNEQFF. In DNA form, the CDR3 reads TGTGCCATCAGGGATCTTACTAGCGGGAGAAAGGGGAATGAGCAGTTCTTC.

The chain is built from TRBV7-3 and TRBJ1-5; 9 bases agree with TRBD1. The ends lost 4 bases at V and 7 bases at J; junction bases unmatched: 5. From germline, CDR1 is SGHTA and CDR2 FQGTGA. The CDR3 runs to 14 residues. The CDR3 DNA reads TGTGCCAGCAGCTCCACAGGGGGCGAGCAGCCCCAGCATTTT. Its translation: CASSSTGGEQPQHF.

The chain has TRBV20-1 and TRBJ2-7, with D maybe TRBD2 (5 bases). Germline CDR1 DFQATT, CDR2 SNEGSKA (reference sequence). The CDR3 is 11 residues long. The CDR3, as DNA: TGCAGCGGAGGCCCCTCCTACGAGCAGTACTTC. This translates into CSGGPSYEQYF.

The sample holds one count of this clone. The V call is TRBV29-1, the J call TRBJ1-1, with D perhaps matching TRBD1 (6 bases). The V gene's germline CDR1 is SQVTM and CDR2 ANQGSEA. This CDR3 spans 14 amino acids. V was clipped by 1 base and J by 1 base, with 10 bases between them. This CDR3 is CSVEAYRENTEAFF. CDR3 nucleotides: TGCAGCGTTGAAGCCTACAGGGAGAACACTGAAGCTTTCTTT.

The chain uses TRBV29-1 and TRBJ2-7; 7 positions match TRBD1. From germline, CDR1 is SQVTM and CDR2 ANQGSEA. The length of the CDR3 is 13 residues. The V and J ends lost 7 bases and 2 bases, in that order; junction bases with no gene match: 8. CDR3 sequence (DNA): TGCAGCGCAGCAGGGACAGCGCCCTACGAGCAGTACTTC. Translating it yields CSAAGTAPYEQYF.

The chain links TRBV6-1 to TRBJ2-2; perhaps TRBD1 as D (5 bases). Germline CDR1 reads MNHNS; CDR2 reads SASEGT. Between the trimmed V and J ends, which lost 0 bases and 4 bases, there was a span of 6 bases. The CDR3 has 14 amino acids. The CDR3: CASSEADTTGELFF. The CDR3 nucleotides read TGTGCCAGCAGTGAAGCGGACACCACCGGGGAGCTGTTTTTT.

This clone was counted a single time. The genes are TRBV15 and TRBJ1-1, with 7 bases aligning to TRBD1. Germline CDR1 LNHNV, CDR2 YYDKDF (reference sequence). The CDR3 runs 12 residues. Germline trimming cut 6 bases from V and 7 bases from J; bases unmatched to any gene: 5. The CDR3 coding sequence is TGTGCCACCAGGAACCGACAGGGTGAAGCTTTCTTT. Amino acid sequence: CATRNRQGEAFF.

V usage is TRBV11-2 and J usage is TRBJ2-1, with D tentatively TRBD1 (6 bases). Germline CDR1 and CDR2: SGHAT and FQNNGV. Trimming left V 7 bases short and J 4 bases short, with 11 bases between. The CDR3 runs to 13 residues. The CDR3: CASKKGDYNEQFF. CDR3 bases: TGTGCCAGCAAGAAGGGGGATTACAATGAGCAGTTCTTC. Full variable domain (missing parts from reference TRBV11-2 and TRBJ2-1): EAGVAQSPRYKIIEKRQSVAFWCNPISGHATLYWYQQILGQGPKLLIQFQNNGVVDDSQLPKDRFSAERLKGVDSTLKIQPAKLEDSAVYLCASKKGDYNEQFFGPGTRLTVL.

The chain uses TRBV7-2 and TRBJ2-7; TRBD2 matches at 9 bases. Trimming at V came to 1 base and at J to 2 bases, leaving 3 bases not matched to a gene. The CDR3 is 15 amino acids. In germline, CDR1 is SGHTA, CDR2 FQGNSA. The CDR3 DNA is TGTGCCAGCAGCTTAGTGGCTAGCGGGACCTACGAGCAGTACTTC. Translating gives CASSLVASGTYEQYF.

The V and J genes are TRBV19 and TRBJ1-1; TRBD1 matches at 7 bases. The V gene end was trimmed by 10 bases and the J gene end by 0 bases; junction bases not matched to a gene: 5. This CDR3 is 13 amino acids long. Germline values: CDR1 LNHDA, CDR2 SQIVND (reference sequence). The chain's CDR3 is CATYRGLNTEAFF. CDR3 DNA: TGTGCCACCTACAGGGGATTGAACACTGAAGCTTTCTTT. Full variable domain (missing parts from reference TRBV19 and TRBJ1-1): DGGITQSPKYLFRKEGQNVTLSCEQNLNHDAMYWYRQDPGQGLRLIYYSQIVNDFQKGDIAEGYSVSREKKESFPLTVTSAQKNPTAFYLCATYRGLNTEAFFGQGTRLTVV.

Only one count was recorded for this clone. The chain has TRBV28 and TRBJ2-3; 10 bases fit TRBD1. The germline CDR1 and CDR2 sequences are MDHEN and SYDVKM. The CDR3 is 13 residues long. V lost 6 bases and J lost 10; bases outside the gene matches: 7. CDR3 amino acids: CASSGQGGSAQYF. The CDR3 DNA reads TGTGCCAGCAGCGGACAGGGGGGGTCTGCGCAGTATTTT.

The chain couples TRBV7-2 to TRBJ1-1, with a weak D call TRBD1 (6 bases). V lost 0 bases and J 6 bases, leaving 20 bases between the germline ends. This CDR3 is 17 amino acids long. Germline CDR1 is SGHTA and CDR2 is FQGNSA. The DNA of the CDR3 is TGTGCCAGCAGCTTAGCGATCACCAGGGGCTCAGTCGCTGAAGCTTTCTTT. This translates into CASSLAITRGSVAEAFF.

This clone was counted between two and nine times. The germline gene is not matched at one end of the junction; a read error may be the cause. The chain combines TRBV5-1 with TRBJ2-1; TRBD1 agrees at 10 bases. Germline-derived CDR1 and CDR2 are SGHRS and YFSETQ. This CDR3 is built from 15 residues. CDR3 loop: CASTLTGGAGNEQFF. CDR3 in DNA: TGCGCCAGCACCTTGACAGGGGGCGCCGGTAATGAGCAGTTCTTC.

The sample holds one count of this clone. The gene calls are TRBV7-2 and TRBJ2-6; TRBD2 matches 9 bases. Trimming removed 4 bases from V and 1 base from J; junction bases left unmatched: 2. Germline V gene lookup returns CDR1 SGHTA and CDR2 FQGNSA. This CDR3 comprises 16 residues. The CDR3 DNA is TGTGCCAGCAGCTGGCTAGCGGGGTCTGGGGCCAACGTCCTGACTTTC. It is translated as CASSWLAGSGANVLTF.